A single sample is the source of the 3 T cell receptor beta chains below, sequenced in a study of graft-versus-host responses after intestinal transplantation. Produced via immunoSEQ multiplex PCR; TCRdb's table is partial and in-frame only. The data show 20,000 to 25,000 clones, roughly 94% seen once. This specimen was PBMCs, taken 156 days after intestinal transplant. Every receptor here comes from a human patient who received an intestinal transplant, so some T cells may come from the graft donor.

The rearrangement links TRBV6-6 to TRBJ2-2, with TRBD1 as a possible D gene (5 bases). CDR3 size: 16 residues. Germline V lookup: CDR1 MNHNY, CDR2 SVGAGI (reference sequence). V lost 0 bases to trimming and J lost 8 bases, with 16 bases between them. The CDR3 here is CASSYSKVREGGELFF. The CDR3 bases are TGTGCCAGCAGTTACTCGAAGGTCAGGGAAGGAGGGGAGCTGTTTTTT.

The chain links TRBV19 to TRBJ2-2, with TRBD2 identical over 13 bases. CDR3 length: 18 amino acids. Germline V gives CDR1 LNHDA, CDR2 SQIVND (reference sequence). Losses at the gene ends were 3 bases for V and 7 bases for J; bases not matched to a gene: 11. CDR3 region: CASSIWTSGRSPGGELFF. The CDR3 DNA is TGTGCCAGTAGTATCTGGACTAGCGGGAGATCTCCCGGCGGGGAGCTGTTTTTT.

DNA of the CDR3: TGTGCCAGCAGCTCGACCATCGGGGAGCTGTTTTTT. Protein product: CASSSTIGELFF. The chain is built from TRBV11-2 and TRBJ2-2; unclear D gene. V shed 4 bases and J shed 7 bases, with 7 bases lying between them. This CDR3 is 12 amino acids long. CDR1 SGHAT and CDR2 FQNNGV come from the germline V gene.